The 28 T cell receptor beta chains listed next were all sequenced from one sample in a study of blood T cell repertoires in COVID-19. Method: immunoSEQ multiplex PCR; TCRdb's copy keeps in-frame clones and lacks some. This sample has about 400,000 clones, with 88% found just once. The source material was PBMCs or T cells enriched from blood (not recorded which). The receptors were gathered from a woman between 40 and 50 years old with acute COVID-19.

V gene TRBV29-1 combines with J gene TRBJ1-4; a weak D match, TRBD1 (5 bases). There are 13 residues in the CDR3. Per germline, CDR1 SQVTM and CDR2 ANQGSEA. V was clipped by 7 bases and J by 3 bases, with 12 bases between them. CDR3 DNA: TGCAGCGAAGTGGACAAGCCTAATGAAAAACTGTTTTTT. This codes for CSEVDKPNEKLFF.

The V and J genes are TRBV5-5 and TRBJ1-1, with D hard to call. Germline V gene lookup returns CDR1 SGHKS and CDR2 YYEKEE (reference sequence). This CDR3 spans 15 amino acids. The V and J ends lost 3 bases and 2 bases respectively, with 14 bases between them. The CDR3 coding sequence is TGTGCCAGCAGCTCACCTCTGACTGGAAACACTGAAGCTTTCTTT. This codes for CASSSPLTGNTEAFF.

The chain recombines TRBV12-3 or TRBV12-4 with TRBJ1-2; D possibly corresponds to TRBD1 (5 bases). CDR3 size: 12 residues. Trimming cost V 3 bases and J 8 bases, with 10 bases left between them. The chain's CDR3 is CASSFGHFGYTF. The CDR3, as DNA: TGTGCCAGCAGTTTTGGACATTTCGGCTACACCTTC.

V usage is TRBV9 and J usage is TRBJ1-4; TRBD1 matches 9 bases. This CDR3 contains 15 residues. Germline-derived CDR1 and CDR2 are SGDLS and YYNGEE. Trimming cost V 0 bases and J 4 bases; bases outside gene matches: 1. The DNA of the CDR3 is TGTGCCAGCAGCGTAGAGGGACAGGGTAATGAAAAACTGTTTTTT. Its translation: CASSVEGQGNEKLFF. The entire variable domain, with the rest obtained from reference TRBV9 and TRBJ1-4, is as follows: DSGVTQTPKHLITATGQRVTLRCSPRSGDLSVYWYQQSLDQGLQFLIQYYNGEERAKGNILERFSAQQFPDLHSELNLSSLELGDSALYFCASSVEGQGNEKLFFGSGTQLSVL.

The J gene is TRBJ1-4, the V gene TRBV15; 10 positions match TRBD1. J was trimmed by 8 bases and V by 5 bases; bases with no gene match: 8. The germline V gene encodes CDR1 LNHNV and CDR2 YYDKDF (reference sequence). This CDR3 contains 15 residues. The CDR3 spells CATSPRDRGREKLFF. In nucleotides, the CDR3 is TGTGCCACCAGCCCCCGGGACAGGGGTAGAGAAAAACTGTTTTTT.

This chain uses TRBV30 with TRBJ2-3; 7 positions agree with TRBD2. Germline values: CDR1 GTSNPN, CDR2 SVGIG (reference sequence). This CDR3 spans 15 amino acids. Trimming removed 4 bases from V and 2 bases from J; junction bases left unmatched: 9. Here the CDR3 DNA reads TGTGCCTGGATGGGTAAACGGGACTACACAGATACGCAGTATTTT. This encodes CAWMGKRDYTDTQYF.

The CDR3 here is CASSSRQNGAFF. CDR3 coding DNA: TGTGCCAGCAGTTCCCGACAGAACGGAGCTTTCTTT. The J gene is TRBJ1-1, the V gene TRBV12-3 or TRBV12-4; D possibly corresponds to TRBD1 (5 bases). The CDR3 sequence is 12 residues long. Trimming pared 4 bases from V and 10 bases from J, leaving 13 bases between.

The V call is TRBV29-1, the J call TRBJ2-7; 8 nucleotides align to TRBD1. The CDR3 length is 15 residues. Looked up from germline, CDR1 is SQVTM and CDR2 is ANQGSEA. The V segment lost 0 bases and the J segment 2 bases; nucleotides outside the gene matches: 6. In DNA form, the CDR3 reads TGCAGCGTTGAAGATAAGACAGGGGCCCCCTACGAGCAGTACTTC. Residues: CSVEDKTGAPYEQYF.

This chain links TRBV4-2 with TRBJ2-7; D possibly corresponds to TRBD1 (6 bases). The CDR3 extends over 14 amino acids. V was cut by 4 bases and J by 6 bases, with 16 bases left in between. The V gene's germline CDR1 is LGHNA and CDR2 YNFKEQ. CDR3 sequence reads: CASSPTGRSTEQYF. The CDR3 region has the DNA TGTGCCAGCAGCCCGACAGGTAGATCAACCGAGCAGTACTTC.

CDR3 nucleotide sequence: TGCGCCAGCAGTCAACCGACCGGACAGGGGGGGTCCGATACGCAGTATTTT. Translating it yields CASSQPTGQGGSDTQYF. J is TRBJ2-3 and V is TRBV5-1; 10 positions agree with TRBD1. There are 17 residues in the CDR3. Unmatched junction bases numbered 15, after V lost 5 bases and J lost 6 bases. Per the germline V gene, CDR1 is SGHRS and CDR2 is YFSETQ.

The DNA for the CDR3 is TGTGCCTGGAGGACCGGGGTAAGAACAGATACGCAGTATTTT. It translates to CAWRTGVRTDTQYF. This rearrangement joins TRBV30 to TRBJ2-3, with a tentative D call TRBD2 (5 bases). CDR1 is GTSNPN, CDR2 SVGIG, per germline (reference sequence). The germline V and J ends were trimmed by 3 bases and 3 bases, with 13 bases remaining between them. This CDR3 has 14 amino acids.

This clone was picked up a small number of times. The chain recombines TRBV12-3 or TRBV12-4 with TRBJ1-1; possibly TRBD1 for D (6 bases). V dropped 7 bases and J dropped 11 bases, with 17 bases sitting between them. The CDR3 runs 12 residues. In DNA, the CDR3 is TGTGCCAGCACTGAGGGGGGGACTAAGGCTTTCTTT. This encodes CASTEGGTKAFF.

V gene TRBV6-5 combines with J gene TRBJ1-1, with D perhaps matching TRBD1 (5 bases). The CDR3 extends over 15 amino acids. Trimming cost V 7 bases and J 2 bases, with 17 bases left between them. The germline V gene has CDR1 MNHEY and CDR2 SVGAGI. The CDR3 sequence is CASKVEGTVNTEAFF. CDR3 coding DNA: TGTGCCAGCAAGGTGGAGGGGACTGTAAACACTGAAGCTTTCTTT.

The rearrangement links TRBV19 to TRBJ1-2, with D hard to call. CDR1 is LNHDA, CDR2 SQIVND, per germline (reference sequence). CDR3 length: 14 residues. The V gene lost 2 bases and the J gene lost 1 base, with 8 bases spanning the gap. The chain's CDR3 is CASSISRVNYGYTF. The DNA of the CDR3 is TGTGCCAGTAGTATATCCCGCGTTAACTATGGCTACACCTTC.

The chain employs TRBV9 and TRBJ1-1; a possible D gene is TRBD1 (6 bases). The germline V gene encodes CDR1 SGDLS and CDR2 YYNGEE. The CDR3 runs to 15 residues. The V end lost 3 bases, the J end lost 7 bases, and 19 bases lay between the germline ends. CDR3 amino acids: CASSAGGGFGGEAFF. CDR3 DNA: TGTGCCAGCAGCGCTGGTGGGGGCTTCGGTGGTGAAGCTTTCTTT.

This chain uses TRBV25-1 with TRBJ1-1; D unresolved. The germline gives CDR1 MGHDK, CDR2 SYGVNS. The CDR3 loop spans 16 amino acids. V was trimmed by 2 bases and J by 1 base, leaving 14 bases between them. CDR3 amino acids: CASSETSRGGNTEAFF. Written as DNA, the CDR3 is TGTGCCAGCAGTGAAACTTCCCGGGGAGGGAACACTGAAGCTTTCTTT.

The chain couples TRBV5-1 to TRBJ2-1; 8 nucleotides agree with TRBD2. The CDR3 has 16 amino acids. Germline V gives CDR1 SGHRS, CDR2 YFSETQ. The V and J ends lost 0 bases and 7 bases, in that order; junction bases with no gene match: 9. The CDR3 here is CASSLEAGGALNEQFF. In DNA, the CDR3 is TGCGCCAGCAGCTTGGAGGCCGGGGGGGCTTTAAATGAGCAGTTCTTC.

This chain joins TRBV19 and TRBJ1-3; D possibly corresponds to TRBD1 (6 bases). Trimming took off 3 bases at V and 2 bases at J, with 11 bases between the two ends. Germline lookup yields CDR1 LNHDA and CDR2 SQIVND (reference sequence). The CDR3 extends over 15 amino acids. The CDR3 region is CASSMQGIAGNTIYF. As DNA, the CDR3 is TGTGCCAGTAGTATGCAGGGGATTGCTGGAAACACCATATATTTT.

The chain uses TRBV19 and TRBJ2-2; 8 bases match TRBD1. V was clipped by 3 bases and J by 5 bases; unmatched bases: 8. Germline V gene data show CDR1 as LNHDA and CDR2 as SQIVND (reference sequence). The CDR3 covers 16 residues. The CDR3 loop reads CASSIGRTGKTGELFF. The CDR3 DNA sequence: TGTGCCAGTAGTATCGGAAGGACAGGGAAGACCGGGGAGCTGTTTTTT. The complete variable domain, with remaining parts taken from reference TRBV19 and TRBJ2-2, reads DGGITQSPKYLFRKEGQNVTLSCEQNLNHDAMYWYRQDPGQGLRLIYYSQIVNDFQKGDIAEGYSVSREKKESFPLTVTSAQKNPTAFYLCASSIGRTGKTGELFFGEGSRLTVL.

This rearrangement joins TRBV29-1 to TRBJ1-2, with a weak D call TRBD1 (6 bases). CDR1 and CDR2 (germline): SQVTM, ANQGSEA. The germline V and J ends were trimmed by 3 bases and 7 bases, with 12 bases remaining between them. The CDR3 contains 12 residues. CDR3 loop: CSVDGGRGGYTF. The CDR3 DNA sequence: TGCAGCGTTGACGGGGGGCGTGGTGGCTACACCTTC.

CDR3 nucleotide sequence: TGTGCCAGCAGTTTAGGGGCAGAACAGCCCCAGCATTTT. It specifies CASSLGAEQPQHF. The V call is TRBV28, the J call TRBJ1-5, with D perhaps matching TRBD1 (5 bases). Germline CDR1 is MDHEN and CDR2 is SYDVKM. The ends were cut back, 2 bases at V and 7 bases at J, with 9 bases in the middle. The CDR3 has 13 amino acids. Combining the CDR3 with reference TRBV28 and TRBJ1-5 gives the whole variable domain DVKVTQSSRYLVKRTGEKVFLECVQDMDHENMFWYRQDPGLGLRLIYFSYDVKMKEKGDIPEGYSVSREKKERFSLILESASTNQTSMYLCASSLGAEQPQHFGDGTRLSIL.

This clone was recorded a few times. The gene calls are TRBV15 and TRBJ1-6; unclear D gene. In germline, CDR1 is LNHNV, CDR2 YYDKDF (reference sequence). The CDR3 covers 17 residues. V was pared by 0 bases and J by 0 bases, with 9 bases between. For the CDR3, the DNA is TGTGCCACCAGCAGAGAGGCGGTTTCCTCCTATAATTCACCCCTCCACTTT. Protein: CATSREAVSSYNSPLHF. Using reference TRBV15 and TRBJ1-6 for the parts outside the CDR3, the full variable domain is DAMVIQNPRYQVTQFGKPVTLSCSQTLNHNVMYWYQQKSSQAPKLLFHYYDKDFNNEADTPDNFQSRRPNTSFCFLDIRSPGLGDTAMYLCATSREAVSSYNSPLHFGNGTRLTVT.

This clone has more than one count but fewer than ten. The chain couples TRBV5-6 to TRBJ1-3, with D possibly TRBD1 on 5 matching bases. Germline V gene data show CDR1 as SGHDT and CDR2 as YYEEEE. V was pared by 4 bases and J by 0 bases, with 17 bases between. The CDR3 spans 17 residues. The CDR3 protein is CASSGAGLFGSGNTIYF. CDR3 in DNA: TGTGCCAGCAGCGGGGCAGGGCTCTTTGGCTCTGGAAACACCATATATTTT.

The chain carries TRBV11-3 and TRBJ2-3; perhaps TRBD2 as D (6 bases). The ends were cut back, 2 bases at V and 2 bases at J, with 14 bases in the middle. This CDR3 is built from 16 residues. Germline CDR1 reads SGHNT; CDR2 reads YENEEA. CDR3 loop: CASSLRGGAPTDTQYF. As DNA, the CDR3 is TGTGCCAGCAGCTTAAGGGGCGGGGCTCCCACAGATACGCAGTATTTT. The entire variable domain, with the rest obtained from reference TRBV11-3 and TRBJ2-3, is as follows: EAGVVQSPRYKIIEKKQPVAFWCNPISGHNTLYWYLQNLGQGPELLIRYENEEAVDDSQLPKDRFSAERLKGVDSTLKIQPAELGDSAVYLCASSLRGGAPTDTQYFGPGTRLTVL.

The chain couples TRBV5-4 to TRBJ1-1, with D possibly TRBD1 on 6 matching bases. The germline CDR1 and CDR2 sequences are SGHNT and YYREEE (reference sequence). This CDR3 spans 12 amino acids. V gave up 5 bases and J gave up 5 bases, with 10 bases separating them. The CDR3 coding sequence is TGTGCCAGCAGGGGGACAATAACTGAAGCTTTCTTT. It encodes CASRGTITEAFF.

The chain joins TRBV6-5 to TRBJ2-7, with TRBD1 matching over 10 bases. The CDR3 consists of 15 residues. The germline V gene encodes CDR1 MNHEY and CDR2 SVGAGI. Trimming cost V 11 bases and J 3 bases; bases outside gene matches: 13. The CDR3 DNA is TGTGCCGGCAATCCGGACAGGGGGTCTTACTACGAGCAGTACTTC. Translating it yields CAGNPDRGSYYEQYF.

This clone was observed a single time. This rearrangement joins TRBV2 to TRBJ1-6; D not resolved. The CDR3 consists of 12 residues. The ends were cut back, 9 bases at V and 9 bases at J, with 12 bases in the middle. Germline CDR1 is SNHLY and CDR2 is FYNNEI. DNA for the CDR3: TGTGCCAGTCTCCTAGCTCGTTCACCCCTCCACTTT. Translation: CASLLARSPLHF.

This CDR3 reads CASSFARNGYTF. In nucleotides, the CDR3 is TGTGCCAGCAGTTTTGCCAGGAATGGCTACACCTTC. The J gene is TRBJ1-2, the V gene TRBV12-3 or TRBV12-4; no clear D. This CDR3 is built from 12 residues. Trimming took off 3 bases at V and 6 bases at J, with 8 bases between the two ends.